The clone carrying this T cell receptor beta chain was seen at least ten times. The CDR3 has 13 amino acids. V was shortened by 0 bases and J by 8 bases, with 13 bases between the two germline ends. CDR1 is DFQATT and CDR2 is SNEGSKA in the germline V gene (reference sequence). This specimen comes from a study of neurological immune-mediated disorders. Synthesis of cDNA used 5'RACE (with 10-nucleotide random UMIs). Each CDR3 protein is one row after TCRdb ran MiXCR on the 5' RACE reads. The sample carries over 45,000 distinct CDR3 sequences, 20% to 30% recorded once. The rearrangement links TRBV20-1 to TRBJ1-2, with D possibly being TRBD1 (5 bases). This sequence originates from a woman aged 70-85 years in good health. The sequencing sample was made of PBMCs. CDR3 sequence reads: CSARDPRGAGYTF. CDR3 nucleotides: TGCAGTGCTAGAGATCCTCGGGGCGCCGGCTACACCTTC.